This T cell receptor (beta chain) was sequenced for a study of response to subunit inactivated influenza vaccine. Overall study results and limits: Authors suggested each seasonal flu vaccination may recruit only limited numbers of new T cells.

TCRdb redid the calling of the RT-PCR reads with MiXCR, one entry per CDR3 protein. The data hold roughly 570,000 distinct CDR3 sequences, with 13% observed a single time. In this sample, this clonotype turned up a few times. Its antigen is unidentified. V lost 0 bases and J 0 bases, leaving 18 bases between the germline ends. Germline-derived CDR1 and CDR2 are SGHKS and YYEKEE (reference sequence). The CDR3 covers 18 residues. This TCR came from a man aged 50-60 years who received an inactivated influenza vaccine. The sample consisted of PBMCs from blood, taken roughly 48 days after vaccination. This chain links TRBV5-5 with TRBJ1-1; no clear D gene. Here the CDR3 reads CASSLDPSPLRVNTEAFF. The CDR3 DNA reads TGTGCCAGCAGCTTGGACCCATCTCCACTCCGGGTGAACACTGAAGCTTTCTTT.